This TCR beta chain was retrieved from a study of blood T cell repertoires in COVID-19. Study as a whole: Spain, Italy and the United States supplied samples that represented acute and convalescent COVID-19.

V dropped 0 bases and J dropped 5 bases, with 11 bases sitting between them. The CDR3 spans 14 residues. Germline CDR1 reads SGHTS; CDR2 reads YDEGEE. As originally analysed: Using reference gene primer amplification, nucleated cell counts were estimated. TCRdb keeps only in-frame clones here, not all; method: immunoSEQ multiplex PCR. The D gene and trimming were derived from the DNA, and the V and J assignments and clone size from that table. The sample yields 390,000 or so clones, 86% seen once. The chain uses TRBV5-8 and TRBJ1-2; D might be TRBD1 (6 bases). Sequencing used peripheral blood. The sequence came from a woman aged 25-40 years with active or convalescent COVID-19. In DNA form, the CDR3 reads TGTGCCAGCAGCTTGGAACCAGGGGTTTATGGCTACACCTTC. Its protein product is CASSLEPGVYGYTF. The full variable domain, rest sourced from reference TRBV5-8 and TRBJ1-2, is EAGVTQSPTHLIKTRGQQATLRCSPISGHTSVYWYQQALGLGLQFLLWYDEGEERNRGNFPPRFSGRQFPNYSSELNVNALELEDSALYLCASSLEPGVYGYTFGSGTRLTVV.